Included here is one TCR beta chain sequence, with context. Its antigen has not been determined. Per-base qualities were not stored, and no clone one base away is much larger. The source of the sample is a study of T cells after yellow fever vaccination (dated by TCRdb to the late 2010s). Some background on the complete study: Libraries from fractions with low cell numbers were prepared with the SMART-Seq v4 Ultra Low Input RNA kit. Bulk TCR alpha and beta repertoires were sequenced longitudinally to track T-cell clones before and after primary and booster YFV17D yellow fever vaccination. Two healthy male donors made up the cohort, one aged 18 to 29 years and the other aged 30 to 39 years. Bulk PBMC replicates and cell subsets were isolated from blood drawn at multiple timepoints before and after both primary and secondary immunization. The investigation overall reported the following: After the booster, most clones that had expanded after primary vaccination were detected again (almost 97% of CD4 and 88% of CD8), suggesting broad maintenance of memory. Compared with the primary T-cell response, the secondary T-cell response was faster but weaker, reaching its peak on day 5 rather than on day 15. Computational filtering was required because FACS-sorted repertoires could contain abundant contaminating clonotypes from the bulk population. Only a couple of donors were included in the study, so the extent to which the findings can be generalized is limited. A small fraction of clonotypes appeared in both the CD4 and CD8 compartments, likely as a result of convergent recombination.

V is cut back by 2 bases and J by 3 bases, with 10 bases in the junction unmatched. The CDR3 covers 16 residues, taking in both the cysteine and the phenylalanine. Of all the DNA, just the CDR3 is kept, 48 bases in frame from base 1. CDR1 and CDR2 were assigned from the germline V gene as MNHEY and SVGAGI. Synthesis of TCR cDNA relied on 5'RACE template switching, a step that introduced a universal primer site along with unique molecular identifiers. Priming for cDNA synthesis came from both the TCR alpha and TCR beta constant segments. Libraries were amplified in two PCR steps, with sample barcodes and sequencing adapters added in the second step. Sequencing of libraries was performed on Illumina HiSeq 2500 (2x100 bp) or NovaSeq (2x150 bp). In the paper's pipeline: Demultiplexing of reads and collapsing into UMI consensus sequences were performed with MIGEC, and V(D)J alignment was carried out with MiXCR. Using edgeR on replicate PBMC samples, clonotypes were called vaccine-responding if FDR was below 0.01 and the log2 fold change was above 5 up to day 15. Each bulk clonotype was labeled CD4 or CD8 based on which sequenced repertoire, CD4 or CD8, contained the clonotype at higher abundance. The public reads were reanalyzed by TCRdb: fastp trimming at Q25, MiXCR alignment, in-frame beta chains only. Rows merge per CDR3 protein into single entries with the most common DNA and genes. The V and J calls were not made by the authors but by TCRdb's processing. The table for this sample lists a few hundred thousand distinct CDR3 sequences; 15% to 20% of them were counted only once. The ten largest clonotypes hold about 13% of the sample.

Read against the paper, the sample's treatment or condition label means: live attenuated yellow fever vaccine strain. At every blood-draw timepoint, two biological replicates of bulk PBMCs were collected. PBMCs were isolated from peripheral blood using a standard Ficoll-Paque protocol. TriZol was used to extract RNA from bulk PBMCs, from CD4 and CD8 fractions, and from dextramer-positive and dextramer-negative fractions. Sequencing was performed on PBMCs, taken 15 days after the yellow fever booster vaccination. This TCR was recovered from a man aged 25-45 years who received the YFV17D yellow fever vaccine. The V and J segments used are TRBV6-5 and TRBJ2-7; 7 bases in the junction line up with TRBD1. The sequenced DNA: TGTGCCAGCAGTTACCAGACAGGGCCCCCCTTCTACGAGCAGTACTTC. Its translation reads: CASSYQTGPPFYEQYF.